This TCR beta chain was sequenced during a study of T-cell memory formation after mild COVID-19. In the study overall: TCR clustering was largely donor specific.

Constant-segment-primed 5'RACE gave TCR alpha and TCR beta cDNA libraries with sample barcodes and UMIs. Each CDR3 protein is one row after TCRdb ran MiXCR on the 5' RACE reads. The sample contains 400,000 or so distinct CDR3 sequences, roughly 21% of which appear only once. Points on this clonotype: Antigen unknown.

Study-level findings and limits: Pre-infection memory carried some responding clones, suggesting that cross-reactive memory joined. Contracting CD4+ clones were located mainly in CM and EM, and CD8+ clones in EMRA.

Germline lookup yields CDR1 SQVTM and CDR2 ANQGSEA. The CDR3 is 14 amino acids. The V segment lost 4 bases and the J segment 0 bases; nucleotides outside the gene matches: 4. The chain uses TRBV29-1 and TRBJ2-3; the match to TRBD2 covers 7 bases. Sequenced material: PBMCs or a T cell subset sorted from them (not recorded which). This TCR was recovered from an adult woman who had mild COVID-19 (a few samples of this study predate the infection). Cell type and time point are not known. CDR3 region: CSVGGGGSTDTQYF. CDR3 bases: TGCAGCGTTGGGGGCGGGGGAAGCACAGATACGCAGTATTTT.